The present T cell receptor beta chain was sequenced within a study of T cell responses to AZD1222 COVID-19 vaccine. As to this clone: Its cognate antigen is unknown.

Overall study findings and caveats: Among AZD1222 vaccinees, only six were seropositive at baseline. Per reports, nearly half of all spike-specific TCRs target regions that are unmutated in variants. Donors were chiefly white British, with a greater number of females, and clonal diversity was perhaps underestimated. Repertoires were obtained solely post-peak T cell response.

This table comes from immunoSEQ multiplex PCR, and its TCRdb copy is limited to in-frame clones, with some not included. Of some 120,000 clones in the sample, about nine tenths are singletons; the top ten hold approximately 1%. The J segment lost 8 bases and the V segment lost 4 bases, leaving 7 bases of the junction unmatched. There are 15 residues in the CDR3. The germline gives CDR1 SGHRS, CDR2 YFSETQ. The rearrangement uses TRBV5-1 and TRBJ2-2; 11 positions match TRBD1. The TCR was taken from an adult in good health. Sequencing was performed on peripheral blood, taken on day 0 of AZD1222 vaccination. DNA for the CDR3: TGCGCCAGCAGCGCCCGGGACAGGGGGAGAGGGGAGCTGTTTTTT. Translating gives CASSARDRGRGELFF. The full variable domain, rest sourced from reference TRBV5-1 and TRBJ2-2, is KAGVTQTPRYLIKTRGQQVTLSCSPISGHRSVSWYQQTPGQGLQFLFEYFSETQRNKGNFPGRFSGRQFSNSRSEMNVSTLELGDSALYLCASSARDRGRGELFFGEGSRLTVL.